This T cell receptor (beta chain) was recorded in a study of response to subunit inactivated influenza vaccine. Whole-study results and caveats: There was a suggestion from the authors that each seasonal influenza vaccination recruits few new T cells.

TCRdb reanalysed the RT-PCR reads using MiXCR and keeps one entry per CDR3 protein. The sample yields approximately 570,000 distinct CDR3 sequences, roughly 8.2% seen once. CDR3 size: 10 residues. CDR1 is SGHDT, CDR2 YYEEEE, per germline. Trimming cost V 10 bases and J 9 bases, with 12 bases left between them. This clonotype was counted at least ten times. Its antigen remains unidentified. The gene calls are TRBV5-6 and TRBJ2-3; D call uncertain. Material: PBMCs from blood, obtained less than 30 months after vaccination. The receptor comes from a man in his fifties or sixties who received an inactivated influenza vaccine. The CDR3 loop reads CAGSPATQYF. The CDR3, as DNA: TGTGCCGGGTCCCCTGCGACGCAGTATTTT.